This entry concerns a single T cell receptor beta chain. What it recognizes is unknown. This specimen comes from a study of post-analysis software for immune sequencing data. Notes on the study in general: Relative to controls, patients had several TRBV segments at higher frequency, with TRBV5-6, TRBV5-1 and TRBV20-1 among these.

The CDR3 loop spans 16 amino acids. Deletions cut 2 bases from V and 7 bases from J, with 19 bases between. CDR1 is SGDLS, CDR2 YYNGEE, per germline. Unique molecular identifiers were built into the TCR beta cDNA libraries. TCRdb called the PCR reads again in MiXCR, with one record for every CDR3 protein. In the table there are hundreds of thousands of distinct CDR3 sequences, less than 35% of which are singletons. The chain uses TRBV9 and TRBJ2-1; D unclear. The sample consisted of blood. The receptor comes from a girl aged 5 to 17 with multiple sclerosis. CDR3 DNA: TGTGCCAGCAGCGTGGAAGCCATGAGCAGGTGGAATGAGCAGTTCTTC. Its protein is CASSVEAMSRWNEQFF.